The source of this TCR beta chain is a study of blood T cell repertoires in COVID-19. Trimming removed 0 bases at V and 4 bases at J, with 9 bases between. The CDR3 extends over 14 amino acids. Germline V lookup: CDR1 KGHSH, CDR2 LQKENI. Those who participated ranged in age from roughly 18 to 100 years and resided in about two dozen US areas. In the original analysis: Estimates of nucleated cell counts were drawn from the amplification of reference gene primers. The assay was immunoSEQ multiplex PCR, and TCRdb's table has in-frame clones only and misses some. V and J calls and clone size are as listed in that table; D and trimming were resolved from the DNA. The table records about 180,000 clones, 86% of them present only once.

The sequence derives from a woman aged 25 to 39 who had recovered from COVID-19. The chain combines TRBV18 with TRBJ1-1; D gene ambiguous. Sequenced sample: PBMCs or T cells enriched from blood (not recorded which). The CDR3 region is CASSPPSSGTEAFF. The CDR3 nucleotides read TGTGCCAGCTCACCACCTTCCAGTGGCACTGAAGCTTTCTTT.